Below, 13 T cell receptor beta chains from the same sample are listed, as sequenced in a study of T cell changes during pregnancy in multiple sclerosis. The method was immunoSEQ multiplex PCR; TCRdb's version includes in-frame clones alone and lacks a portion of them. The data contain tens of thousands of clones, 80% to 95% of them seen just once; the ten biggest clones take up roughly 2%. The starting material was peripheral blood, obtained in the second trimester of pregnancy. These receptors all stem from a female donor with multiple sclerosis, enrolled in a pregnancy study.

The chain employs TRBV4-1 and TRBJ2-7; 12 nucleotides match TRBD1. The CDR3 covers 16 residues. The junction had 9 bases not matched to a gene; V was cut back by 4 bases and J by 5 bases. CDR1 is MGHRA and CDR2 is YSYEKL in the germline V gene. In DNA, the CDR3 is TGCGCCAGCAGCCCAAGTCCGGGACAGGGGGCCCACGAGCAGTACTTC. Amino acids: CASSPSPGQGAHEQYF.

This clone has a single count. The V and J genes are TRBV18 and TRBJ2-3, with 7 bases aligning to TRBD2. The CDR3 loop spans 18 amino acids. Trimming removed 3 bases from V and 0 bases from J; junction bases left unmatched: 12. The germline gives CDR1 KGHSH, CDR2 LQKENI. This CDR3 is CASSPLGAGSPSTDTQYF. CDR3 DNA: TGTGCCAGCTCACCTTTAGGAGCGGGAAGTCCAAGCACAGATACGCAGTATTTT.

V gene TRBV7-2 combines with J gene TRBJ2-1; 11 bases align to TRBD2. The CDR3 has 17 residues. After removal of 4 bases from V and 4 bases from J, the junction contained 9 bases not matched to a gene. CDR1 and CDR2 from the germline V gene are SGHTA and FQGNSA. The CDR3 protein is CASSSSELAGVYNEQFF. CDR3 DNA: TGTGCCAGCAGCTCATCCGAACTAGCGGGGGTGTACAATGAGCAGTTCTTC.

V gene TRBV4-1 combines with J gene TRBJ2-1; tentative D call: TRBD2 (7 bases). V lost 2 bases and J lost 8, with 22 bases in between. CDR1 MGHRA and CDR2 YSYEKL come from the germline V gene. The CDR3 covers 17 residues. This CDR3 reads CASSQSAPGGFVYEQFF. The CDR3 bases are TGCGCCAGCAGCCAATCGGCACCGGGGGGCTTCGTGTATGAGCAGTTCTTC.

The V and J genes are TRBV6-5 and TRBJ1-5; D not certain. The CDR3 has 13 amino acids. Deletions cut 5 bases from V and 0 bases from J, with 5 bases between. Germline CDR1 and CDR2: MNHEY and SVGAGI. The CDR3 bases are TGTGCCAGCAGTGAGGTTAGCAATCAGCCCCAGCATTTT. It is translated as CASSEVSNQPQHF.

V gene TRBV27 combines with J gene TRBJ1-4; D gene uncertain. CDR1 is MNHEY, CDR2 SMNVEV, per germline (reference sequence). The CDR3 spans 13 residues. The V and J ends lost 5 bases and 10 bases respectively, with 14 bases between them. CDR3 bases: TGTGCCAGCAGTCAAGCGGCCCCGGGAAAACTGTTTTTT. Its translation is CASSQAAPGKLFF.

The rearrangement joins TRBV29-1 to TRBJ2-2; TRBD2 matches 10 bases. The germline V gene has CDR1 SQVTM and CDR2 ANQGSEA. CDR3 length: 15 amino acids. The ends lost 6 bases at V and 0 bases at J; junction bases unmatched: 4. The CDR3: CSVTSGATNTGELFF. The CDR3 nucleotides read TGCAGCGTAACTAGCGGGGCTACGAACACCGGGGAGCTGTTTTTT.

V is TRBV7-9 and J is TRBJ1-1; TRBD1 might be the D (5 bases). V lost 6 bases, J lost 3 bases, and 11 bases lay in between. Germline V gene lookup returns CDR1 SEHNR and CDR2 FQNEAQ (reference sequence). The CDR3 runs to 13 residues. The CDR3 nucleotides are TGTGCCAGCAGTTTTACGGGGGACACTGAAGCTTTCTTT. It codes for CASSFTGDTEAFF.

The rearrangement joins TRBV9 to TRBJ2-3, with D possibly being TRBD2 (6 bases). The CDR3 loop spans 15 amino acids. V lost 4 bases and J lost 6, with 18 bases in between. The V gene's germline CDR1 is SGDLS and CDR2 YYNGEE. CDR3: CASSPNGRESDTQYF. Written as DNA, the CDR3 is TGTGCCAGCAGCCCCAACGGCCGGGAGTCGGATACGCAGTATTTT.

The J gene is TRBJ1-2, the V gene TRBV7-3, with 9 bases aligning to TRBD1. Unmatched junction bases numbered 8, after V lost 5 bases and J lost 7 bases. Germline values: CDR1 SGHTA, CDR2 FQGTGA. This CDR3 is 14 amino acids long. CDR3 loop: CASSAQGAIGGYTF. The CDR3 DNA is TGTGCCAGCAGCGCACAGGGGGCTATAGGTGGCTACACCTTC.

The rearrangement links TRBV2 to TRBJ2-1; a weak D match, TRBD2 (5 bases). Germline V lookup: CDR1 SNHLY, CDR2 FYNNEI. The CDR3 covers 15 residues. This CDR3 reads CASQPDFSSYNEQFF. The DNA for the CDR3 is TGTGCTTCCCAACCGGACTTTAGCTCCTACAATGAGCAGTTCTTC.

The chain is built from TRBV6-5 and TRBJ2-5, with a tentative D call TRBD2 (6 bases). V lost 6 bases to trimming and J lost 5 bases, with 16 bases between them. The V gene's germline CDR1 is MNHEY and CDR2 SVGAGI. The CDR3 is 14 amino acids. CDR3 coding DNA: TGTGCCAGCAGCGCGGGGTCTATCACGGAGACCCAGTACTTC. This sequence encodes CASSAGSITETQYF.

This rearrangement joins TRBV19 to TRBJ1-1; weak D call: TRBD1 (6 bases). The length of the CDR3 is 16 residues. CDR1 is LNHDA and CDR2 is SQIVND in the germline V gene (reference sequence). V dropped 6 bases and J dropped 4 bases, with 21 bases sitting between them. CDR3 amino acids: CASSTRRGWGATEAFF. The CDR3 DNA sequence: TGTGCCAGTAGCACTCGCAGGGGATGGGGAGCCACTGAAGCTTTCTTT.